What follows are 7 T cell receptor beta chains derived from one specimen sequenced in a study of siplizumab effects on memory and regulatory T cells. The data were produced by immunoSEQ multiplex PCR, yet TCRdb's version contains in-frame clones alone and is incomplete. The sample consists of some 65,000 clones, over 75% of them appearing once. The sequenced material came from Tregs sorted from blood. The receptor set was obtained from a human donor in good health.

In its sample, this clone was seen once. V is TRBV7-9 and J is TRBJ1-5, with D hard to call. Germline CDR1 and CDR2: SEHNR and FQNEAQ (reference sequence). Trimming took 0 bases from V and 5 from J, leaving 8 bases between them. The CDR3 is 14 amino acids. Written as DNA, the CDR3 is TGTGCCAGCAGCTTAGCCGGGAGGCATCAGCCCCAGCATTTT. Protein sequence: CASSLAGRHQPQHF.

As DNA, the CDR3 is TGTGCCAGCAGGGGGGACAGGGGGTGGTATGGCTACACCTTC. This sequence encodes CASRGDRGWYGYTF. This chain uses TRBV6-1 with TRBJ1-2; 11 bases are a match to TRBD1. This CDR3 is built from 14 residues. J was trimmed by 5 bases and V by 6 bases; bases with no gene match: 5. Germline V gene data show CDR1 as MNHNS and CDR2 as SASEGT.

The J gene is TRBJ2-1, the V gene TRBV18; tentative D call: TRBD2 (5 bases). Trimming left V 0 bases short and J 2 bases short, with 8 bases between. This CDR3 region has 15 residues. CDR1 is KGHSH, CDR2 LQKENI, per germline. The CDR3 is CASSPPRRTYNEQFF. The CDR3 nucleotides are TGTGCCAGCTCACCACCACGGAGGACCTACAATGAGCAGTTCTTC.

The chain recombines TRBV4-2 with TRBJ1-2; D is unresolved. This CDR3 comprises 16 residues. Germline V CDR1 and CDR2: LGHNA, YNFKEQ. V lost 4 bases and J lost 0, with 15 bases in between. The CDR3 DNA reads as TGTGCCAGCAGCCCGCGCGCAGTAACCTCTAACTATGGCTACACCTTC. This codes for CASSPRAVTSNYGYTF.

The rearrangement links TRBV4-3 to TRBJ2-1, with D unresolved. The length of the CDR3 is 14 residues. Germline V gives CDR1 LGHNA, CDR2 YSLEER. V lost 0 bases, J lost 9 bases, and 12 bases lay in between. The CDR3 region is CASSQDRTSGEQFF. The CDR3 DNA is TGCGCCAGCAGCCAAGATCGAACCTCTGGTGAGCAGTTCTTC.

The V and J genes are TRBV23-1 and TRBJ1-2; D is perhaps TRBD1 (5 bases). TRBV23-1 is sorted into the ORF group, with uncertain function. The CDR3 contains 14 residues. With 4 bases removed from V and 4 bases from J, the gap between germline ends came to 13 bases. In DNA form, the CDR3 reads TGCGCCAGCAGTCTTCAGGGAGTAAGCTATGGCTACACCTTC. Its protein is CASSLQGVSYGYTF.

Written as DNA, the CDR3 is TGCAGCGTTGAAGGGGGCTGGACAGATACGCAGTATTTT. Translation: CSVEGGWTDTQYF. This chain links TRBV29-1 with TRBJ2-3; possible D gene TRBD1, 5 bases. The V end was cut by 1 base, the J end by 3 bases, with 8 bases between. This CDR3 is 13 amino acids long. Germline V gives CDR1 SQVTM, CDR2 ANQGSEA.